These T cell receptor beta chains were read from a single sample in a study of T cell responses to AZD1222 COVID-19 vaccine. Using immunoSEQ multiplex PCR, the repertoire was profiled, and TCRdb retains in-frame clones only, with some absent. Of 75,000 to 95,000 clones listed, about 91% are singletons. Sequenced material: peripheral blood, taken 28 days after the second dose of the MenACWY control vaccine. These receptors originate from an adult who received the MenACWY meningococcal vaccine as a control. The CDR3 runs from the conserved cysteine through the conserved F or W. D genes are given only for firm matches. Rows may omit the clone size; those that give it use once, few, many or a size class.

d_gene: -
abundance: -
j_gene: TRBJ2-7
v_gene: TRBV30
CDR3aa: CAWSVGGLAYEQYF
CDR3nt: TGTGCCTGGAGTGTAGGGGGGCTGGCCTACGAGCAGTACTTC

d_gene: -
abundance: -
j_gene: TRBJ2-7
v_gene: TRBV19
CDR3aa: CASSMRGTTYEQYF
CDR3nt: TGTGCCAGTAGTATGAGAGGGACGACCTACGAGCAGTACTTC

d_gene: -
abundance: -
j_gene: TRBJ1-1
v_gene: TRBV12-3/TRBV12-4
CDR3aa: CASNPQGRGEAFF
CDR3nt: TGTGCCAGCAACCCCCAGGGCAGGGGCGAAGCTTTCTTT

d_gene: -
abundance: -
j_gene: TRBJ1-6
v_gene: TRBV5-4
CDR3aa: CASSSDSLSYNSPLHF
CDR3nt: TGTGCCAGCAGTTCTGACAGCCTCTCCTATAATTCACCCCTCCACTTT

d_gene: -
abundance: -
j_gene: TRBJ2-7
v_gene: TRBV12-3/TRBV12-4
CDR3aa: CASSLTYEQYF
CDR3nt: TGTGCCAGCAGTTTGACCTACGAGCAGTACTTC

d_gene: TRBD1
abundance: -
j_gene: TRBJ1-1
v_gene: TRBV9
CDR3aa: CASSAGQAVNTEAFF
CDR3nt: TGTGCCAGCAGCGCTGGACAGGCCGTGAACACTGAAGCTTTCTTT

d_gene: TRBD2
abundance: -
j_gene: TRBJ2-1
v_gene: TRBV24-1
CDR3aa: CATSDLQASGGNWEQFF
CDR3nt: TGTGCCACCAGTGATTTGCAGGCTAGCGGGGGTAATTGGGAGCAGTTCTTC

d_gene: -
abundance: once
j_gene: TRBJ2-1
v_gene: TRBV6-2/TRBV6-3
CDR3aa: CASSRLGGSNEQFF
CDR3nt: TGTGCCAGCAGTCGTCTCGGGGGCTCGAATGAGCAGTTCTTC

d_gene: -
abundance: few
j_gene: TRBJ1-1
v_gene: TRBV28
CDR3aa: CASRGSGKGEMNTEAFF
CDR3nt: TGTGCCAGCAGAGGGTCGGGGAAGGGGGAAATGAACACTGAAGCTTTCTTT

d_gene: -
abundance: -
j_gene: TRBJ1-3
v_gene: TRBV27
CDR3aa: CASSLAPPLISDRNTIYF
CDR3nt: TGTGCCAGCAGTTTAGCCCCCCCTCTCATCTCGGACCGAAACACCATATATTTT

d_gene: -
abundance: few
j_gene: TRBJ1-4
v_gene: TRBV6-1
CDR3aa: CASSGLWQGTATNEKLFF
CDR3nt: TGTGCCAGCAGTGGCCTATGGCAGGGGACTGCAACTAATGAAAAACTGTTTTTT

d_gene: TRBD2
abundance: -
j_gene: TRBJ2-1
v_gene: TRBV5-1
CDR3aa: CASSFKSGGYNEQFF
CDR3nt: TGCGCCAGCAGCTTTAAGAGCGGGGGCTACAATGAGCAGTTCTTC

d_gene: -
abundance: -
j_gene: TRBJ1-1
v_gene: TRBV3-1/TRBV3-2
CDR3aa: CASSQMGATEAFF
CDR3nt: TGTGCCAGCAGCCAAATGGGTGCCACTGAAGCTTTCTTT

d_gene: -
abundance: -
j_gene: TRBJ2-7
v_gene: TRBV6-5
CDR3aa: CASSPDKWVYEQYF
CDR3nt: TGTGCCAGCAGTCCCGACAAGTGGGTCTACGAGCAGTACTTC

d_gene: -
abundance: -
j_gene: TRBJ2-1
v_gene: TRBV7-2
CDR3aa: CASSLQGGRGSYNEQFF
CDR3nt: TGTGCCAGCAGCTTACAAGGAGGTAGGGGCAGCTACAATGAGCAGTTCTTC

d_gene: -
abundance: once
j_gene: TRBJ2-1
v_gene: TRBV4-3
CDR3aa: CASSQVAGFSEQFF
CDR3nt: TGCGCCAGCAGCCAAGTGGCAGGTTTCAGTGAGCAGTTCTTC

d_gene: -
abundance: -
j_gene: TRBJ2-3
v_gene: TRBV28
CDR3aa: CASSDPGPDTQYF
CDR3nt: TGTGCCAGCAGCGACCCAGGGCCAGATACGCAGTATTTT

d_gene: -
abundance: -
j_gene: TRBJ1-1
v_gene: TRBV28
CDR3aa: CASSLARWDTEAFF
CDR3nt: TGTGCCAGCAGTTTGGCCAGGTGGGACACTGAAGCTTTCTTT

d_gene: -
abundance: -
j_gene: TRBJ1-6
v_gene: TRBV2
CDR3aa: CASTDYENSPLHF
CDR3nt: TGTGCCAGCACCGACTATGAAAATTCACCCCTCCACTTT

d_gene: TRBD1
abundance: -
j_gene: TRBJ1-6
v_gene: TRBV19
CDR3aa: CASNPLPHRGSNSPLHF
CDR3nt: TGTGCCAGTAACCCTTTACCACACAGGGGTAGTAATTCACCCCTCCACTTT

d_gene: TRBD1
abundance: -
j_gene: TRBJ2-7
v_gene: TRBV29-1
CDR3aa: CSVSGTGDVEQYF
CDR3nt: TGCAGCGTCTCCGGGACAGGGGACGTTGAGCAGTACTTC

d_gene: -
abundance: -
j_gene: TRBJ1-2
v_gene: TRBV12-3/TRBV12-4
CDR3aa: CASSLEELDGYTF
CDR3nt: TGTGCCAGCAGTTTAGAGGAGCTGGATGGCTACACCTTC

d_gene: -
abundance: once
j_gene: TRBJ1-1
v_gene: TRBV4-2
CDR3aa: CASSQSARLGSEAFF
CDR3nt: TGTGCCAGCAGCCAATCCGCCAGGTTGGGGTCTGAAGCTTTCTTT

d_gene: -
abundance: -
j_gene: TRBJ2-7
v_gene: TRBV19
CDR3aa: CASRGTDSYEQYF
CDR3nt: TGTGCCAGTAGGGGGACGGATTCCTACGAGCAGTACTTC

d_gene: -
abundance: -
j_gene: TRBJ2-5
v_gene: TRBV7-2
CDR3aa: CASSPHSREETQYF
CDR3nt: TGTGCCAGCAGCCCCCACAGCAGGGAAGAGACCCAGTACTTC

d_gene: -
abundance: -
j_gene: TRBJ1-1
v_gene: TRBV30
CDR3aa: CAWSVTVNTEAFF
CDR3nt: TGTGCCTGGAGTGTAACGGTGAACACTGAAGCTTTCTTT

d_gene: TRBD1
abundance: -
j_gene: TRBJ1-2
v_gene: TRBV7-9
CDR3aa: CASSPYWDRVTSDGYTF
CDR3nt: TGTGCCAGCAGCCCTTATTGGGACAGGGTAACGTCCGATGGCTACACCTTC

d_gene: TRBD1
abundance: -
j_gene: TRBJ2-7
v_gene: TRBV28
CDR3aa: CASQGDHEQYF
CDR3nt: TGTGCCAGCCAGGGGGACCACGAGCAGTACTTC